Detailed here is one T cell receptor (beta chain). What it recognizes is unknown. Tagging with unique molecular identifiers was a feature of the TCR beta cDNA libraries. The yield from approximately 1 to 10 million T cells was around 500,000 cDNA molecules in total. MiXCR, applied by TCRdb to the PCR reads, yields one record per CDR3 protein. The data show about 820,000 distinct CDR3 sequences, 53% seen once. The data were taken from a study of post-analysis software for immune sequencing data. About the research overall: In terms of disease course, relapsing-remitting, secondary progressive and progressive-relapsing multiple sclerosis were included. Study results and caveats: A few TRBV segments occurring more often in patients than controls included TRBV5-6, TRBV5-1 and TRBV20-1. By F measure, strong co-clustering occurred among samples prepared in the same batch.

Germline assignment: CDR1 SGHAT and CDR2 FQNNGV. The CDR3 runs 15 residues. The receptor was derived from a girl between 10 and 17 years old with multiple sclerosis. This sequence joins TRBV11-2 and TRBJ2-4; D unresolved. With the DNA end fitting TRBJ2-7 better, the J assignment may be wrong. Sequences were obtained from blood. As DNA, the CDR3 is TGTGCCAGCAGCTTAGCCGGATGGATGAGGTACGAGCAGTACTTC. Translated, it gives CASSLAGWMRYEQYF.